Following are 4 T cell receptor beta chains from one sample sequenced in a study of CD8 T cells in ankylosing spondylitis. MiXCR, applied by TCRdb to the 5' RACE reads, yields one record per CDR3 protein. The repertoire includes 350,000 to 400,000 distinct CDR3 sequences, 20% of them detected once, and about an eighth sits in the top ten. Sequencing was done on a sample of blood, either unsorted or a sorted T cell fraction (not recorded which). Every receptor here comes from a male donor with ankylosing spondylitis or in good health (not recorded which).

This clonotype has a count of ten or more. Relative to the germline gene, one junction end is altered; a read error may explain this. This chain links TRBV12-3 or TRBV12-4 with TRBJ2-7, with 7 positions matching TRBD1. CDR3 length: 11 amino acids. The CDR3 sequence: CASSDTGAPSF. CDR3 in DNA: TGTGCCAGCAGTGACACAGGGGCGCCGTCCTTC.

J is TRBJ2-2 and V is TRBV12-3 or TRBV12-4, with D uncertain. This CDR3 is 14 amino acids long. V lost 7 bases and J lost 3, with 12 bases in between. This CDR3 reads CASNGFVDTGELFF. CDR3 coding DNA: TGTGCCAGCAACGGGTTTGTGGACACCGGGGAGCTGTTTTTT.

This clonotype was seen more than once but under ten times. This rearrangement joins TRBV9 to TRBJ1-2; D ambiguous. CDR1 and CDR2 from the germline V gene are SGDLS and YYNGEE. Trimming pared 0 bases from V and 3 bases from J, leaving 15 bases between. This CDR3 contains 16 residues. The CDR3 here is CASSVGDIAPHYGYTF. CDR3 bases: TGTGCCAGCAGCGTAGGGGATATAGCCCCCCACTATGGCTACACCTTC.

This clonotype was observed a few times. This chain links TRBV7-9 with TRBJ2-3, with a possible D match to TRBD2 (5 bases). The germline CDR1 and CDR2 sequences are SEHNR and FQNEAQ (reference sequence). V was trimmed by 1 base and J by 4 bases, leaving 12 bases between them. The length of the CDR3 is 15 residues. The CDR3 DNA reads TGTGCCAGCAGCTTAGTTGGACCCGGGGCAGATACGCAGTATTTT. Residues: CASSLVGPGADTQYF. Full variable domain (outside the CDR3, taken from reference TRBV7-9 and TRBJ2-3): DTGVSQNPRHKITKRGQNVTFRCDPISEHNRLYWYRQTLGQGPEFLTYFQNEAQLEKSRLLSDRFSAERPKGSFSTLEIQRTEQGDSAMYLCASSLVGPGADTQYFGPGTRLTVL.